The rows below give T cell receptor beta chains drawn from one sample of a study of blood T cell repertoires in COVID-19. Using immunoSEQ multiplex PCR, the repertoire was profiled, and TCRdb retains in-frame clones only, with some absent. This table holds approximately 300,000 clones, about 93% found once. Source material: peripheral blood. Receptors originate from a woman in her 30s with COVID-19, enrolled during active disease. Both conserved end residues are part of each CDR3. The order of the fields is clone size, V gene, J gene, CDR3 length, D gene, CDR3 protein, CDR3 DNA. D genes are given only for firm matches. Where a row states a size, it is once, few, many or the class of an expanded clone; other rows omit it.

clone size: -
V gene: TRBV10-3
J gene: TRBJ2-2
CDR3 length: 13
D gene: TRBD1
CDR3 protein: CAIRQGRPGELFF
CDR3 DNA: TGTGCCATTCGACAGGGCCGGCCCGGGGAGCTGTTTTTT

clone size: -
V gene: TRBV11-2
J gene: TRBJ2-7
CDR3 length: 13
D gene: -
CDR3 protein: CASSLGLFYEQYF
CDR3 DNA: TGTGCCAGCAGCTTAGGGCTGTTCTACGAGCAGTACTTC

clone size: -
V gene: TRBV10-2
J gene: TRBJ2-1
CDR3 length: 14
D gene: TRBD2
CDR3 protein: CASSVARGGNEQFF
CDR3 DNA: TGCGCCAGCAGTGTCGCGCGGGGGGGCAATGAGCAGTTCTTC

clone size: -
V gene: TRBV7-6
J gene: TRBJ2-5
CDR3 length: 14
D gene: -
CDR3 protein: CASSSLQGAETQYF
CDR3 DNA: TGTGCCAGCAGCTCCCTTCAAGGGGCGGAGACCCAGTACTTC

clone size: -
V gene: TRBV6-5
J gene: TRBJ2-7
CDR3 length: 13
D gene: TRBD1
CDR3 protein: CASRRTGGYEQYF
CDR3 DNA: TGTGCCAGCAGACGAACAGGGGGCTACGAGCAGTACTTC

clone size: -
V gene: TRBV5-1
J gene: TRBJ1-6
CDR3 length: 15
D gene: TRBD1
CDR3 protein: CASSRTPGQQSPLHF
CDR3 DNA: TGCGCCAGCAGCCGGACCCCGGGACAGCAATCACCCCTCCACTTT

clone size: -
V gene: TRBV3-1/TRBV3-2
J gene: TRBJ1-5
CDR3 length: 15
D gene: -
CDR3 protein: CASSQDPGRDQPQHF
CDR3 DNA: TGTGCCAGCAGCCAAGATCCGGGAAGGGATCAGCCCCAGCATTTT

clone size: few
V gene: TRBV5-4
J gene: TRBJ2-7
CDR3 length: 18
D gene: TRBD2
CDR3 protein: CASSLGLAGGKSSYEQYF
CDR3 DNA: TGTGCCAGCAGCTTGGGGCTAGCGGGAGGTAAAAGCTCCTACGAGCAGTACTTC

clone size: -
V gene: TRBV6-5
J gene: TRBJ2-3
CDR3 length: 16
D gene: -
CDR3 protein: CASSYSRPRETDTQYF
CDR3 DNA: TGTGCCAGCAGTTACTCCCGGCCGAGGGAGACAGATACGCAGTATTTT

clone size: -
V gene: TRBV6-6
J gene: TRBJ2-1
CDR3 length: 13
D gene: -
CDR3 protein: CASSYRQNNEQFF
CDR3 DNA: TGTGCCAGCAGTTACCGACAGAATAATGAGCAGTTCTTC

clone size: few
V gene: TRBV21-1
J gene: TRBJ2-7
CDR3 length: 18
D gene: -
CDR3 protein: CASSIWGGLGVPSYEQYF
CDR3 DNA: TGTGCCAGCAGCATATGGGGGGGACTAGGGGTCCCCTCCTACGAGCAGTACTTC

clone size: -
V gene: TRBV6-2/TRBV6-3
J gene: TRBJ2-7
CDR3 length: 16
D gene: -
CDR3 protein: CASSSRTGVISYEQYF
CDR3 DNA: TGTGCCAGCAGTTCCCGTACGGGGGTCATTTCCTACGAGCAGTACTTC

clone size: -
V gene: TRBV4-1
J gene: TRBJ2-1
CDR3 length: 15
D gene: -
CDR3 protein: CASSQGDNSYNEQFF
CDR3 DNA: TGCGCCAGCAGCCAAGGGGACAACTCCTACAATGAGCAGTTCTTC

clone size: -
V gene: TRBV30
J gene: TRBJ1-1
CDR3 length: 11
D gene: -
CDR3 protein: CAVDSYTEAFF
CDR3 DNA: TGTGCTGTTGACAGTTACACTGAAGCTTTCTTT

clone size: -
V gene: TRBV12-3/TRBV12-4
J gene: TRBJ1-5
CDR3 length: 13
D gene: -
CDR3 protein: CASSLQQDQPQHF
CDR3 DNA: TGTGCCAGCAGTCTGCAACAGGATCAGCCCCAGCATTTT

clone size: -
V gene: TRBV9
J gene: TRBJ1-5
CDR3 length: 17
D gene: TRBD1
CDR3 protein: CASSHSRGQGPNQPQHF
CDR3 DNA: TGTGCCAGCAGCCATTCTAGGGGACAGGGGCCGAATCAGCCCCAGCATTTT

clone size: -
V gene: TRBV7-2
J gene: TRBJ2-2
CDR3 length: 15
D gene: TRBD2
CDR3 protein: CASSRDSGGTGELFF
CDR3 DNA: TGTGCCAGCAGCCGGGACTCGGGGGGCACCGGGGAGCTGTTTTTT

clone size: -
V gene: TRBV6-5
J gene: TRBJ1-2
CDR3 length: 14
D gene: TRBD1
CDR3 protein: CASSRTGNEDGYTF
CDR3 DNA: TGTGCCAGCAGCCGGACAGGGAACGAGGATGGCTACACCTTC

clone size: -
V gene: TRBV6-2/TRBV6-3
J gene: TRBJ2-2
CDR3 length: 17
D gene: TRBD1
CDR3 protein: CASSSLGQGLITGELFF
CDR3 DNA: TGTGCCAGCAGTTCGTTAGGACAGGGGTTAATCACCGGGGAGCTGTTTTTT

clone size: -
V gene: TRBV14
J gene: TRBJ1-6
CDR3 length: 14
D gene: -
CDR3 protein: CASSQNSGFSPLHF
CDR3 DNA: TGTGCCAGCAGCCAAAACTCGGGGTTTTCACCCCTCCACTTT

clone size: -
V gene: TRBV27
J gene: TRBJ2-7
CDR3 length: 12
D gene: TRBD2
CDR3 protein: CAVGLGLYEQYF
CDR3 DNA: TGTGCCGTAGGACTAGGGCTCTACGAGCAGTACTTC

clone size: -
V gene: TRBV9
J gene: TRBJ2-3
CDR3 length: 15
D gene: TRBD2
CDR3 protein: CASSFLGLAADTQYF
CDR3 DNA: TGTGCCAGCAGCTTCTTAGGACTAGCGGCAGATACGCAGTATTTT

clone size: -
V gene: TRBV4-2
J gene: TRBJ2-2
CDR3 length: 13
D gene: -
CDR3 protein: CASSLPVAGELFF
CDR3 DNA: TGTGCCAGCAGCCTTCCGGTGGCCGGGGAGCTGTTTTTT

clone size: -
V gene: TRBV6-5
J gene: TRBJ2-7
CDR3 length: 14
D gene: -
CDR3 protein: CASSVFSGDTEQYF
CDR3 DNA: TGTGCCAGCAGCGTCTTTAGCGGAGATACCGAGCAGTACTTC

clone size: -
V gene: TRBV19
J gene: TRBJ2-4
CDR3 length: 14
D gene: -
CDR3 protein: CASSPDKSGNIQYF
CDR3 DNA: TGTGCCAGTAGTCCTGACAAGTCAGGCAACATTCAGTACTTC

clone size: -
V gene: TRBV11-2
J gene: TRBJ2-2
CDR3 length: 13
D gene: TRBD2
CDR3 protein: CASSLGGDGELFF
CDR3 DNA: TGTGCCAGCAGCTTGGGGGGGGACGGGGAGCTGTTTTTT

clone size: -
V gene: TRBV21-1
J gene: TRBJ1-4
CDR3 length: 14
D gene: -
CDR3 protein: CASSREGTGEKLFF
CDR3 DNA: TGTGCCAGCAGCAGGGAGGGGACTGGTGAAAAACTGTTTTTT

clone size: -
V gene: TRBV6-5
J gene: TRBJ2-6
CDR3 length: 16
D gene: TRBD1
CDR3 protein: CASSYWTGSGANVLTF
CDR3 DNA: TGTGCCAGCAGTTACTGGACAGGGTCTGGGGCCAACGTCCTGACTTTC

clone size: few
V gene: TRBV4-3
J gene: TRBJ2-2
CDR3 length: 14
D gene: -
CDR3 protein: CASSQDRVSGELFF
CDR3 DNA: TGCGCCAGCAGCCAAGACAGGGTCTCCGGGGAGCTGTTTTTT

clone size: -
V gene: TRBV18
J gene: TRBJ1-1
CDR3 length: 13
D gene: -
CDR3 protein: CASSSTQNTEAFF
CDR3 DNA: TGTGCCAGCTCAAGCACTCAGAACACTGAAGCTTTCTTT

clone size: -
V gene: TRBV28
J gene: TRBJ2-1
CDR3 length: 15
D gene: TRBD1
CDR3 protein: CASSLRGLSYNEQFF
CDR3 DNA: TGTGCCAGCAGTTTAAGGGGGCTCTCCTACAATGAGCAGTTCTTC

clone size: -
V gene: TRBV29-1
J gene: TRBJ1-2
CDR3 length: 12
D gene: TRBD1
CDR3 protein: CSAGDSTYGYTF
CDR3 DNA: TGCAGCGCAGGGGACAGTACTTATGGCTACACCTTC

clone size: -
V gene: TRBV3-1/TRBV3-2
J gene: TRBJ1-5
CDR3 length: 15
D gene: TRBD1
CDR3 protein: CASSPGTGNYQPQHF
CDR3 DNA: TGTGCCAGCAGCCCCGGGACAGGAAATTATCAGCCCCAGCATTTT

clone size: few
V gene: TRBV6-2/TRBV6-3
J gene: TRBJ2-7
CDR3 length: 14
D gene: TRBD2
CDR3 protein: CASSRAGGANEQYF
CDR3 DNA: TGTGCCAGCAGCCGAGCGGGAGGAGCCAACGAGCAGTACTTC

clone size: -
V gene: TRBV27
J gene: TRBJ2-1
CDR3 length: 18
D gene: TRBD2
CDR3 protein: CASSPTTWASGSYNEQFF
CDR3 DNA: TGTGCCAGCAGTCCAACGACTTGGGCTAGCGGGTCCTACAATGAGCAGTTCTTC

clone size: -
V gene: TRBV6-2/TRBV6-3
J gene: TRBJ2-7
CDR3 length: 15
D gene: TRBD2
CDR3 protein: CASSAGTSGIYEQYF
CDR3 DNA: TGTGCCAGCAGTGCCGGGACTAGCGGGATCTACGAGCAGTACTTC

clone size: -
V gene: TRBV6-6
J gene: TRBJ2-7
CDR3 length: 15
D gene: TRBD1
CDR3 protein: CASSPPGQVAYEQYF
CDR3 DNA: TGTGCCAGCAGTCCCCCGGGACAGGTAGCCTACGAGCAGTACTTC

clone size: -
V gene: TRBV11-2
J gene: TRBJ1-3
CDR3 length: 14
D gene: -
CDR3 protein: CASSSQGSGNTIYF
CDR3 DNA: TGTGCCAGCAGCTCACAGGGCTCTGGAAACACCATATATTTT

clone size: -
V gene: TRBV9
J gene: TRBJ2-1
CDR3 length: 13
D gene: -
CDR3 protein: CASSVGAYNEQFF
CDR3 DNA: TGTGCCAGCAGCGTCGGGGCCTACAATGAGCAGTTCTTC

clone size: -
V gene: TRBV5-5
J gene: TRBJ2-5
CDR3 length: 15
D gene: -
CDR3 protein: CASSSQQRYQETQYF
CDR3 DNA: TGTGCCAGCAGCTCCCAGCAGCGGTACCAAGAGACCCAGTACTTC

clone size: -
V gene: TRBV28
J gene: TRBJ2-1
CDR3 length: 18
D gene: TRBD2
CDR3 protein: CASSLLGFSGRGDNEQFF
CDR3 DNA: TGTGCCAGCAGTTTATTGGGATTTAGCGGGAGAGGGGACAATGAGCAGTTCTTC